This TCR beta chain emerged from a study of shared T cell receptors in the human thymus (dated by TCRdb to 2020 to 2022). At the level of the whole study: The study investigated the way shared, self-reactive T-cell receptor alpha chains are produced in the human thymus.

V is pared back by 3 bases and J by 0 bases, with 24 bases lying between the germline termini. Inclusive of the bounding cysteine and phenylalanine, the CDR3 is 20 residues long. Solely the CDR3 DNA is kept, with 60 bases framed from the first base. CDR1 and CDR2, per the germline V gene, are MNHNS and SASEGT. The library was made by the immunoSEQ multiplex PCR assay. TCRdb limited this immuneACCESS table to in-frame rearrangements with V and J called. A share of clones is missing; checked studies link under half to unresolved V genes, and the rest is unexplained. Here the sample has almost 550,000 clones; about 80% occur a single time. The top ten constitute around 0.013% of the sample. Notes on this clone: The antigen this receptor binds is unknown. The input lacks base qualities; no much larger clone sits a single base away.

The same sample was also studied in work on human thymus T cells. Taken from the second paper: Immunologically healthy infants undergoing open corrective cardiac surgery for congenital heart defects in Finland were used as donors. Thymus tissue was obtained as surgical resects removed during corrective cardiac surgery. Biased V and J gene segment usage appeared to be present in both thymic and peripheral blood repertoires. The related research found that thymic TCR repertoires overlapped highly between unrelated individuals. The study used about eight infant thymus samples plus four related peripheral blood samples to characterize TCR alpha and beta repertoires. The cohort included about 6 male and a couple of female infants, with donor ages spanning 7 to 244 days. After being mechanically released from the tissue, thymocytes were kept at -70 degrees C in pellets of about 10-33 million cells. Genomic DNA was extracted from frozen cell pellets with a QIAsymphony instrument. The immunoSEQ multiplex PCR assay was used to amplify the TCRB and TCRAD loci from a standardized quantity of quality-controlled genomic DNA. The amplicons covered the V(D)J region and were long enough to include the CDR3 and to identify the V and J genes. The commercial immunoSEQ service was used to sequence amplicons on an Illumina platform. Primer bias and sequencing errors were corrected as previously described, and TCRAD and TCRB definitions were based on the IMGT database. Repertoires were analysed with immunoSEQ Analyzer 3.0 and VDJTools, covering basic statistics, V/J segment usage, diversity estimates, rarefaction and pairwise overlap. Diversity was estimated with Chao1, ChaoE, Efron-Thisted, Shannon and inverse Simpson indices, and also on datasets down-sampled to the smallest sample. Repertoire overlap used strict matching of CDR3 nucleotide sequence, V gene and J gene, with Jaccard-based multidimensional scaling clustering. Thymus samples yielded on average roughly 800,000 unique TCRB clonotypes, compared with around 84,000 from blood samples.

The TCR comes from a boy under two years old with a congenital heart defect. Donor details come from another sample of the same person, matched by shared clones. The chain couples TRBV6-1 to TRBJ2-1; 6 matching bases give a weak D call of TRBD2. Sequencing was performed on thymocytes. The sequenced DNA is TGTGCCAGCAGTGATGCAAGCATTTCGACTAGAGCTAGCTCCTACAATGAGCAGTTCTTC. It translates as CASSDASISTRASSYNEQFF.